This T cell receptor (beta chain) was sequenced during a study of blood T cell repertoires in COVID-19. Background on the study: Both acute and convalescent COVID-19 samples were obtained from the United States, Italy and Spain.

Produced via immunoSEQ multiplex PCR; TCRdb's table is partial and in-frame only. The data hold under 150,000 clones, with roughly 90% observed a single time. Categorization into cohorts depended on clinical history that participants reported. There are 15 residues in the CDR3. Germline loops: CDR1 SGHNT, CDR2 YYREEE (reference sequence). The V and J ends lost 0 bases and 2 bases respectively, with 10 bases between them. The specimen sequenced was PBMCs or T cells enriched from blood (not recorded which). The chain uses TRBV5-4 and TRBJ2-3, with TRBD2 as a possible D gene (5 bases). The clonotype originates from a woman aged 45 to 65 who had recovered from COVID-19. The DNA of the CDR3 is TGTGCCAGCAGCTTGGATTGGCGGGCCACAGATACGCAGTATTTT. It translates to CASSLDWRATDTQYF.